The T cell receptor (beta chain) described here comes from a study of Ad26.COV2.S vaccination and SARS-CoV-2 variants. Treatment reported: 19 received Ad26.COV2.S at low or high dose, single or two shots; a few received placebo; per-sample allocation not given. Collection of samples fell on day 63 after the first vaccine or placebo injection. Assay used: immunoSEQ multiplex PCR; TCRdb lists only in-frame clones, some missing. The sample includes 350,000 to 400,000 clones, about 89% of them seen just once. Germline V lookup: CDR1 MGHRA, CDR2 YSYEKL. This CDR3 is 14 amino acids long. The V and J ends lost 4 bases and 4 bases respectively, with 12 bases between them.

Sequenced here: peripheral blood, sampled in a trial of Ad26.COV2.S vaccine versus placebo. The chain has TRBV4-1 and TRBJ2-3; D is unclear. The receptor's source is a person aged 18-65 years who received the Ad26.COV2.S COVID-19 vaccine or a placebo. Here the CDR3 DNA reads TGCGCCAGCAGCCCTTACGGTGTGGCAGATACGCAGTATTTT. It codes for CASSPYGVADTQYF.